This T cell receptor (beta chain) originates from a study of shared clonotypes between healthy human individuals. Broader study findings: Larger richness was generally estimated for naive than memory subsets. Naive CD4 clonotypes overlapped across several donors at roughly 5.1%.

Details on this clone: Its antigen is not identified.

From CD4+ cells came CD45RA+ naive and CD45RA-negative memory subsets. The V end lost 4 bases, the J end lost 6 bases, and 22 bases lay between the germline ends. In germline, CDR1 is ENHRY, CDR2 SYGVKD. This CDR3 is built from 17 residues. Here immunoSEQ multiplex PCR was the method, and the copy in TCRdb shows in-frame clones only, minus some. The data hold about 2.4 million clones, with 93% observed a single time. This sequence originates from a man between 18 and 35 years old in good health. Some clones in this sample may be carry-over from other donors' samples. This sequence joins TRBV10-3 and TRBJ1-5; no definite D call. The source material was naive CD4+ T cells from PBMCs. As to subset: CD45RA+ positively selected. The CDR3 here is CAISAGIPLRAGQPQHF. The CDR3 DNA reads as TGTGCCATCAGTGCCGGGATCCCCCTCCGCGCAGGTCAGCCCCAGCATTTT.